The 20 T cell receptor beta chains listed next were all sequenced from one sample in a study of cytomegalovirus exposure and HLA in healthy donors. The PCR ran on 60 Vbeta and 13 Jbeta primers. Method: immunoSEQ multiplex PCR; TCRdb's copy keeps in-frame clones and lacks some. The sample has about 100,000 clones, over 70% seen once; the top ten hold about 9.4%. The sequenced sample consisted of PBMCs. These receptors came from a man aged 50 to 60 in good health and CMV-seronegative.

The chain couples TRBV9 to TRBJ1-5; TRBD1 aligns across 7 bases. The CDR3 spans 15 residues. J lost 1 base, V lost 4 bases, and 5 bases had no gene match. Germline values: CDR1 SGDLS, CDR2 YYNGEE. The CDR3 DNA follows: TGTGCCAGCAGCCCCCAGGGGGGCAGCAATCAGCCCCAGCATTTT. Encoded protein: CASSPQGGSNQPQHF.

The chain employs TRBV30 and TRBJ2-5, with D possibly matching TRBD2 (5 bases). V was cut by 2 bases and J by 7 bases, with 14 bases left in between. The CDR3 has 13 residues. CDR1 and CDR2 (germline): GTSNPN, SVGIG (reference sequence). CDR3 DNA: TGTGCCTGGAGTTTCGAAGGACTGGGGACCCAGTACTTC. This sequence encodes CAWSFEGLGTQYF.

This clone was counted only a few times. J is TRBJ1-3 and V is TRBV19, with D possibly matching TRBD1 (6 bases). The CDR3 covers 15 residues. Trimming cost V 6 bases and J 6 bases, with 18 bases left between them. Germline V gene lookup returns CDR1 LNHDA and CDR2 SQIVND (reference sequence). The CDR3 DNA follows: TGTGCCAGTAGCCGCCTCCGAACAGGGAAAAACACCATATATTTT. Its translation: CASSRLRTGKNTIYF.

The rearrangement links TRBV7-6 to TRBJ1-5; D remains unclear. Germline values: CDR1 SGHVS, CDR2 FNYEAQ. The length of the CDR3 is 15 residues. Trimming left V 5 bases short and J 2 bases short, with 13 bases between. The CDR3 protein is CASSPSPGGNQPQHF. Here the CDR3 DNA reads TGTGCCAGCAGCCCATCCCCAGGTGGCAATCAGCCCCAGCATTTT.

The count of this clone is one. V and J are TRBV4-1 and TRBJ2-2; 9 bases map to TRBD2. CDR1 MGHRA and CDR2 YSYEKL come from the germline V gene. Trimming removed 1 base from V and 2 bases from J; junction bases left unmatched: 5. This CDR3 has 17 amino acids. This CDR3 reads CASSQGRLADNTGELFF. CDR3 bases: TGCGCCAGCAGCCAAGGTCGACTAGCGGATAACACCGGGGAGCTGTTTTTT.

The chain employs TRBV5-1 and TRBJ2-5, with 8 nucleotides matching TRBD2. Near its end, the DNA agrees better with TRBJ2-7, so the J call may be wrong. Looked up from germline, CDR1 is SGHRS and CDR2 is YFSETQ. CDR3 length: 14 amino acids. Here the CDR3 reads CASSPGGDLYEQYF. The DNA for the CDR3 is TGCGCCAGCAGCCCGGGGGGGGACCTCTACGAGCAGTACTTC.

The V gene is TRBV5-1, the J gene TRBJ2-2; the match to TRBD1 covers 7 bases. Germline lookup yields CDR1 SGHRS and CDR2 YFSETQ. The CDR3 covers 16 residues. V lost 2 bases and J lost 5; bases outside the gene matches: 9. CDR3 residues: CASSFGDRVNTGELFF. CDR3 sequence (DNA): TGCGCCAGCAGCTTCGGCGACAGGGTAAATACCGGGGAGCTGTTTTTT.

The chain carries TRBV18 and TRBJ1-1; D remains unclear. Trimming removed 4 bases at V and 2 bases at J, with 14 bases between. This CDR3 is 15 amino acids long. From germline, CDR1 is KGHSH and CDR2 LQKENI. The CDR3 loop reads CASSRSATSNTEAFF. The CDR3 nucleotides are TGTGCCAGCTCACGTAGCGCCACGAGCAACACTGAAGCTTTCTTT. Full variable domain (outside the CDR3, taken from reference TRBV18 and TRBJ1-1): NAGVMQNPRHLVRRRGQEARLRCSPMKGHSHVYWYRQLPEEGLKFMVYLQKENIIDESGMPKERFSAEFPKEGPSILRIQQVVRGDSAAYFCASSRSATSNTEAFFGQGTRLTVV.

Details on this clone: The sample holds other DNA sequences that translate to the same CDR3. The CDR3: CASSLVGSTEAFF. The CDR3 coding sequence is TGTGCCAGCAGCTTAGTAGGGAGCACTGAAGCTTTCTTT. The genes are TRBV11-3 and TRBJ1-1; D is ambiguous. The V end lost 1 base, the J end lost 4 bases, and 7 bases lay between the germline ends. The germline gives CDR1 SGHNT, CDR2 YENEEA. This CDR3 region has 13 residues. Looking up the rest from reference TRBV11-3 and TRBJ1-1 gives the full variable domain: EAGVVQSPRYKIIEKKQPVAFWCNPISGHNTLYWYLQNLGQGPELLIRYENEEAVDDSQLPKDRFSAERLKGVDSTLKIQPAELGDSAVYLCASSLVGSTEAFFGQGTRLTVV.

This rearrangement joins TRBV2 to TRBJ2-5; D might be TRBD2 (6 bases). V shed 11 bases and J shed 5 bases, with 21 bases lying between them. The CDR3 loop spans 14 amino acids. CDR1 is SNHLY, CDR2 FYNNEI, per germline. DNA for the CDR3: TGTGCCTCCCAAATAAAGGGCCGGGGGGAGACCCAGTACTTC. This gives the protein CASQIKGRGETQYF.

The chain is built from TRBV30 and TRBJ1-3, with no clear D. The germline gives CDR1 GTSNPN, CDR2 SVGIG (reference sequence). The CDR3 runs 13 residues. V was cut by 7 bases and J by 0 bases, with 10 bases left in between. DNA for the CDR3: TGTGCCTCGTCGCGGCGCTCTGGAAACACCATATATTTT. Translated, it gives CASSRRSGNTIYF.

On this clone itself: Mismatch with germline at one junction end may stem from a read error. The CDR3 DNA follows: TGTTCCAGCAGCCAGTCGGTAGGGGTAGAGACCCAGTACTTC. This sequence encodes CSSSQSVGVETQYF. The chain uses TRBV7-9 and TRBJ2-5; perhaps TRBD1 as D (5 bases). Per the germline V gene, CDR1 is SEHNR and CDR2 is FQNEAQ (reference sequence). The CDR3 spans 14 residues.

The chain is built from TRBV15 and TRBJ1-1, with D perhaps matching TRBD1 (5 bases). From germline, CDR1 is LNHNV and CDR2 YYDKDF (reference sequence). The CDR3 consists of 16 residues. Trimming cost V 1 base and J 1 base, with 13 bases left between them. The DNA for the CDR3 is TGTGCCACCAGCAGAGGTAGGGGCACCGAGAACACTGAAGCTTTCTTT. This codes for CATSRGRGTENTEAFF.

The J gene is TRBJ2-1, the V gene TRBV10-3; D is uncertain. Germline CDR1 is ENHRY and CDR2 is SYGVKD. Trimming shortened V by 2 bases and J by 7 bases, and 6 bases separated the two germline ends. CDR3 length equals 12 residues. The CDR3 protein is CAISETTNEQFF. The CDR3 DNA reads TGTGCCATCAGTGAGACGACTAATGAGCAGTTCTTC.

The V and J genes are TRBV7-9 and TRBJ1-4; possible D gene TRBD1, 6 bases. The CDR3 is 14 residues long. V lost 5 bases and J 0 bases, leaving 7 bases between the germline ends. The germline V gene encodes CDR1 SEHNR and CDR2 FQNEAQ (reference sequence). The CDR3 nucleotides are TGTGCCAGCAGCAGACAGGCAACTAATGAAAAACTGTTTTTT. The encoded protein is CASSRQATNEKLFF.

With regard to this clone: Germline is not matched at one junction end, which may reflect a read error. This chain uses TRBV5-5 with TRBJ1-1; D may be TRBD1 (5 bases). Per germline, CDR1 SGHKS and CDR2 YYEKEE (reference sequence). CDR3 length: 16 amino acids. CDR3 nucleotide sequence: TGTGCTAGCAGCTTCAAAGGGGCTGGTGGCGGCACTGAAGCTTTCTTT. The encoded protein is CASSFKGAGGGTEAFF. The variable domain in full, with the rest retrieved from reference TRBV5-5 and TRBJ1-1, is DAGVTQSPTHLIKTRGQQVTLRCSPISGHKSVSWYQQVLGQGPQFIFQYYEKEERGRGNFPDRFSARQFPNYSSELNVNALLLGDSALYLCASSFKGAGGGTEAFFGQGTRLTVV.

This rearrangement joins TRBV2 to TRBJ1-2; D is unresolved. The germline V and J ends were trimmed by 4 bases and 6 bases, with 15 bases remaining between them. Germline CDR1 SNHLY, CDR2 FYNNEI. The CDR3 totals 14 residues. In nucleotides, the CDR3 is TGTGCCAGCAGTGCCGCCCGCACCGCGGATGGCTACACCTTC. Translating gives CASSAARTADGYTF. The full variable domain, rest sourced from reference TRBV2 and TRBJ1-2, is EPEVTQTPSHQVTQMGQEVILRCVPISNHLYFYWYRQILGQKVEFLVSFYNNEISEKSEIFDDQFSVERPDGSNFTLKIRSTKLEDSAMYFCASSAARTADGYTFGSGTRLTVV.

The V call is TRBV11-2, the J call TRBJ1-4; D possibly corresponds to TRBD1 (5 bases). V lost 5 bases, J lost 8 bases, and 12 bases lay in between. The CDR3 has 13 residues. Germline V gives CDR1 SGHAT, CDR2 FQNNGV. CDR3: CASSPSGDEKLFF. CDR3 nucleotides: TGTGCCAGCAGCCCGAGCGGGGACGAAAAACTGTTTTTT. The full variable domain, with the rest looked up from reference TRBV11-2 and TRBJ1-4, is EAGVAQSPRYKIIEKRQSVAFWCNPISGHATLYWYQQILGQGPKLLIQFQNNGVVDDSQLPKDRFSAERLKGVDSTLKIQPAKLEDSAVYLCASSPSGDEKLFFGSGTQLSVL.

This chain joins TRBV1 and TRBJ1-2; the table's D call, TRBD1, has no DNA check behind it. TRBV1 is given as a pseudogene. The CDR3 totals 14 residues. CDR3 residues: CTSSRRDRPLGYTF. The CDR3 DNA is TGCACCAGCAGCCGCCGGGACAGGCCCCTAGGCTACACCTTC.

This clone has just one count. The CDR3 nucleotides read TGTGCCAGCAGTTCCTGGACAGGGAGGAACACCGGGGAGCTGTTTTTT. This sequence encodes CASSSWTGRNTGELFF. This chain uses TRBV28 with TRBJ2-2; 8 bases are a match to TRBD1. Germline CDR1 is MDHEN and CDR2 is SYDVKM. CDR3 length: 16 amino acids. V was pared by 4 bases and J by 1 base, with 5 bases of the junction left unmatched.